This TCR beta chain was recovered during a study of T cells after yellow fever vaccination. Study information: In the case of low-cell-number fractions, SMART-Seq v4 Ultra Low Input was used for preparation.

This clonotype was seen only a few times. TCRdb fed the 5' RACE reads into MiXCR, producing one record per CDR3 protein. The repertoire holds tens of thousands of distinct CDR3 sequences, with more than 9% as singletons. Findings and limits, study-wide: By day 5 rather than day 15, the secondary response had peaked, though it was weaker. FACS-sorted repertoires might harbor abundant contaminating clonotypes from the bulk population.

The CDR3 loop spans 15 amino acids. Trimming shortened V by 6 bases and J by 3 bases, and 15 bases separated the two germline ends. The V call is TRBV12-3 or TRBV12-4, the J call TRBJ1-5; the D is unclear. This TCR derives from a man aged 18 to 29 who received the YFV17D yellow fever vaccine. Material: PBMCs, either bulk or a sorted T-cell subset (CD4+, CD8+, memory, or dextramer-sorted; not recorded which), obtained less than 16 days after the first yellow fever vaccination. The DNA for the CDR3 is TGTGCCAGCAGCCCCCCCCGCCGGGCCAATCAGCCCCAGCATTTT. This sequence encodes CASSPPRRANQPQHF.